The T cell receptor beta chain described here comes from a study of T cells after yellow fever vaccination. Study results and limitations: Some clonotypes were seen in both the CD4 and the CD8 compartments. These made up a small share and likely arose from convergent recombination.

The CDR3 has 14 amino acids. The germline CDR1 and CDR2 sequences are KGHSH and LQKENI. The V gene lost 5 bases and the J gene lost 2 bases, with 13 bases spanning the gap. Each CDR3 protein gets one entry after TCRdb re-called the 5' RACE reads with MiXCR. The data show some 340,000 distinct CDR3 sequences, 9.5% to 12% seen once. Concerning this clonotype itself: Its specificity is unknown.

This receptor was obtained from a man aged 18-30 years who received the YFV17D yellow fever vaccine. Sequencing was performed on CD4+ T cells sorted from PBMCs, taken 45 days after the yellow fever booster vaccination. The chain carries TRBV18 and TRBJ2-7; the D gene is possibly TRBD1 (6 bases). DNA of the CDR3: TGTGCCAGCTCAGAAAAACAGGGCCCCTACGAGCAGTACGTC. Translating it yields CASSEKQGPYEQYV.